The entry that follows covers one T cell receptor (beta chain) sequence. These data are taken from a study of blood T cell repertoires in COVID-19. Turning to the study itself: T cells, B-cell-depleted T cells, or PBMCs supplied cDNA or gDNA.

In the original analysis: Amplified reference gene primers provided the basis for estimating nucleated cell counts. TCRdb keeps only in-frame clones here, not all; method: immunoSEQ multiplex PCR. From that table come the V and J calls and clone size; the DNA was used to work out D and trimming. Among tens of thousands of clones listed, roughly 79% were seen once. The V and J ends lost 6 bases and 4 bases respectively, with 10 bases between them. In germline, CDR1 is SGHTA, CDR2 FQGTGA. This CDR3 has 13 residues. The sequenced material came from peripheral blood. The genes are TRBV7-3 and TRBJ1-3; D gene unclear. This clonotype originated in a woman aged 60-70 years with acute or convalescent COVID-19. The CDR3 nucleotides are TGTGCCAGCAGTTCCGCGAGGGGAAACACCATATATTTT. This translates into CASSSARGNTIYF.